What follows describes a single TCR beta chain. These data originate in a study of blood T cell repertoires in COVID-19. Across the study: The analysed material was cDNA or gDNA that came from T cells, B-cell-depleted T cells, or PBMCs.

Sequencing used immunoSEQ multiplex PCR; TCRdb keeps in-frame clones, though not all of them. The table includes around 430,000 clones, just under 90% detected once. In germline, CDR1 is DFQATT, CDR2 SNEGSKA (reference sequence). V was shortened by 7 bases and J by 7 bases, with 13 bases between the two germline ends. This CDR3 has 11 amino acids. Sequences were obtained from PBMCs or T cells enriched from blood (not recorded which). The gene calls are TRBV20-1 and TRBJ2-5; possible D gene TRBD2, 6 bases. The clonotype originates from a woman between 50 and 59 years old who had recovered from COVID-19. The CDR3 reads CSGASEGTQYF. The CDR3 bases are TGCAGTGGAGCTTCGGAGGGGACCCAGTACTTC.